This T cell receptor (beta chain) was recorded in a study of CD8 T cells in ankylosing spondylitis. This clonotype was detected only a few times. Antigen: not known. This CDR3 spans 15 amino acids. V lost 2 bases to trimming and J lost 3 bases, with 11 bases between them. Findings and caveats of the study: Ankylosing spondylitis blood appeared to carry a characteristic TCR beta motif of roughly 8 highly homologous variants. Enrichment of disease-linked clones was reportedly significant in matched ankylosing spondylitis synovial fluid. In the blood and synovial fluid of reactive arthritis, some motif variants had been previously reported.

As the method for making TCR beta libraries, quantitative 5'-RACE with molecular barcodes was used. TCRdb reprocessed the 5' RACE reads with MiXCR, giving one entry per CDR3 protein. The data contain some 840,000 distinct CDR3 sequences, about 10% of them seen just once; the ten biggest clones take up around 0.51%. V gene TRBV12-3 or TRBV12-4 combines with J gene TRBJ2-4, with D possibly matching TRBD1 (5 bases). Sequencing was done on a sample of blood, either unsorted or a sorted T cell fraction (not recorded which). The receptor was derived from a male donor with ankylosing spondylitis. This chain's CDR3 is CASSLSGLGKNIQYF. CDR3 DNA: TGTGCCAGCAGTTTATCAGGGTTGGGCAAAAACATTCAGTACTTC.